The clone carrying this T cell receptor (beta chain) has a count of ten or more. Its target is unknown. Distinct nucleotide sequences in the sample also encode this CDR3. This sample stems from a study of shared clonotypes between healthy human individuals. Study in general: Ranging from 18 to 49 in age, donors were a couple of women and three men. Study results and caveats: The study found lower generation probabilities in non-shared clonotypes than in those shared by all four donors. The study sampled only blood, and tissue repertoires likely differ.

Evenly divided among several immunoSEQ plates was the genomic DNA of each subset. Measured with immunoSEQ multiplex PCR; TCRdb has only the in-frame clones, and not every one. The data show around 88,000 clones, with over 60% seen just once and approximately 53% held by the top ten. The receptor was derived from a man younger than 45 in good health. The material sequenced was memory CD8+ T cells sorted from blood. Subset in this sample: CD45RO+ cells pooled with CCR7-negative TemRA cells.

Here the CDR3 DNA reads TGTGCCAGCAGTCGGACAGGGGGCAATCAGCCCCAGCATTTT. It codes for CASSRTGGNQPQHF. The rearrangement uses TRBV7-2 and TRBJ1-5; TRBD1 matches at 9 bases. V lost 6 bases to trimming and J lost 2 bases; unmatched junction nucleotides: 2. Germline assignment: CDR1 SGHTA and CDR2 FQGNSA. The CDR3 totals 14 residues.